The sequence of this TCR beta chain was determined in a study of early T cells in non-severe SARS-CoV-2 infection. MiXCR was run by TCRdb on the 5' RACE reads, yielding one entry per CDR3 protein. In the table there are about 64,000 distinct CDR3 sequences, over 4.5% of which are singletons. This clonotype showed up just a few times. Germline V gene sequence: CDR1 SQVTM, CDR2 ANQGSEA. V lost 7 bases to trimming and J lost 4 bases; unmatched junction nucleotides: 7. The CDR3 has 13 amino acids. The chain joins TRBV29-1 to TRBJ2-1; TRBD1 agrees at 7 bases. This TCR derives from an adult who was a healthcare worker with PCR-confirmed SARS-CoV-2 infection or an uninfected control (not recorded which). Sequencing used whole blood. CDR3 amino acids: CSDTGQIYNEQFF. In nucleotides, the CDR3 is TGCAGCGACACGGGACAGATTTACAATGAGCAGTTCTTC.